This T cell receptor (beta chain) was captured by sequencing in a study of blood T cells in healthy people across ages. This CDR3 is 18 amino acids long. J was trimmed by 5 bases and V by 2 bases; bases with no gene match: 15. The germline V gene has CDR1 MNHEY and CDR2 SVGAGI. Study-level results: Shifts in expanded clonotypes may have been confounded by donor CMV status, which was unknown. Higher diversity and more naive CD4+ cells were features of long-lived donors, compared to aged donors.

Remarks on this clonotype: Its target is not known.

Using a J-beta primer mix together with a sample-barcoded 5' primer, a second PCR was run for roughly 7 to 12 cycles. MiXCR, run by TCRdb on the 5' RACE reads, gives a single entry per CDR3 protein. The table records about 570,000 distinct CDR3 sequences, about 25% of them present only once. Input material: blood. The chain employs TRBV6-5 and TRBJ2-5; 9 bases fit TRBD2. This receptor was obtained from a woman in her 70s in good health. DNA for the CDR3: TGTGCCAGCAGTTACACGCTCGCTGGCGGGGGGGCGGATGAGACCCAGTACTTC. Its translation: CASSYTLAGGGADETQYF.